This is a list of T cell receptor beta chains from one sample in a study of T cells in localized non-small cell lung cancer. The repertoire was sequenced with immunoSEQ multiplex PCR; TCRdb's copy has only in-frame clones and lacks some. The sample has tens of thousands of clones; about four fifths are singletons. The source material was peripheral blood, sampled before any cancer treatment. The receptors shown here come from a female donor older than 55 with stage I lung adenocarcinoma. The CDR3 runs from the conserved cysteine through the conserved F or W. The D gene is left open where the match is weak. Part of the rows lack a size; the others show once, few, many or a class for expanded clones.

V	size	J	length	D	CDR3	DNA
TRBV7-9	-	TRBJ2-7	13	-	CASSPAAAYEQYF	TGTGCCAGCAGCCCCGCCGCGGCCTACGAGCAGTACTTC
TRBV7-8	few	TRBJ2-7	14	-	CASSSTGFPYEQYF	TGTGCCAGCAGCTCCACAGGGTTCCCCTACGAGCAGTACTTC
TRBV19	once	TRBJ2-3	15	-	CASHPGTLPTDTQYF	TGTGCCAGTCATCCCGGGACCTTACCCACAGATACGCAGTATTTT
TRBV7-2	-	TRBJ2-7	16	TRBD1	CASSLAPGQGFDEQYF	TGTGCCAGCAGCTTAGCCCCGGGACAGGGTTTCGACGAGCAGTACTTC
TRBV9	once	TRBJ2-1	14	-	CASSVRDPDNEQFF	TGTGCCAGCAGCGTACGGGACCCAGACAATGAGCAGTTCTTC
TRBV11-3	few	TRBJ1-1	15	-	CASSLGPGQSFLAFF	TGTGCCAGCAGCTTAGGGCCGGGACAATCCTTTCTTGCTTTCTTT
TRBV27	-	TRBJ2-5	13	-	CASSLSGYRTQYF	TGTGCCAGCAGTTTATCAGGGTACCGGACCCAGTACTTC
TRBV15	-	TRBJ1-5	14	-	CATSRGGDNQPQHF	TGTGCCACCAGCAGGGGGGGGGACAATCAGCCCCAGCATTTT
TRBV2	-	TRBJ2-2	15	-	CASSEVAGNTGELFF	TGTGCCAGCAGTGAAGTGGCCGGGAACACCGGGGAGCTGTTTTTT
TRBV6-1	-	TRBJ2-3	12	TRBD2	CASSGASGAQYF	TGTGCCAGCAGTGGGGCTAGCGGCGCGCAGTATTTT
TRBV30	-	TRBJ2-5	15	TRBD1	CAWSVGTGVRETQYF	TGTGCCTGGAGTGTAGGGACAGGGGTTCGGGAGACCCAGTACTTC
TRBV7-9	-	TRBJ1-1	15	-	CASIKGITANTEAFF	TGTGCCAGCATTAAAGGAATTACAGCGAACACTGAAGCTTTCTTT
TRBV6-5	-	TRBJ2-7	16	TRBD1	CASSYANTDRGYEQYF	TGTGCCAGCAGTTACGCAAATACTGACAGGGGCTACGAGCAGTACTTC
TRBV5-1	-	TRBJ1-5	15	TRBD1	CASRTGPEENQPQHF	TGCGCCAGCAGGACAGGGCCAGAAGAGAATCAGCCCCAGCATTTT
TRBV7-9	-	TRBJ2-5	16	-	CASSLPRALGQETQYF	TGTGCCAGCAGCTTGCCCAGGGCTTTGGGGCAAGAGACCCAGTACTTC
TRBV5-4	few	TRBJ1-1	16	-	CASSLAVGGMNTEAFF	TGTGCCAGCAGCTTGGCCGTAGGCGGAATGAACACTGAAGCTTTCTTT
TRBV6-1	few	TRBJ2-7	15	-	CASSEFGQITYEQYF	TGTGCCAGCAGTGAATTCGGACAGATAACCTACGAGCAGTACTTC
TRBV19	-	TRBJ1-2	13	TRBD1	CAKGQGYLYGYTF	TGTGCCAAGGGACAGGGGTATCTCTATGGCTACACCTTC
TRBV4-2	few	TRBJ1-4	14	-	CASGRGSDSEKLFF	TGTGCCAGCGGGCGAGGGAGCGACTCTGAAAAACTGTTTTTT
TRBV30	once	TRBJ1-6	14	-	CAWSVQPYNSPLHF	TGTGCCTGGAGTGTACAGCCTTATAATTCACCCCTCCACTTT
TRBV11-1	-	TRBJ2-2	16	-	CASSPSWGRGTGELFF	TGTGCCAGCAGTCCCAGTTGGGGTCGGGGCACCGGGGAGCTGTTTTTT
TRBV19	-	TRBJ1-1	14	-	CASSAEGGGTEAFF	TGTGCCAGTAGTGCCGAGGGGGGAGGTACTGAAGCTTTCTTT
TRBV18	-	TRBJ2-5	16	TRBD1	CASSPPGQGLRETQYF	TGTGCCAGCTCACCTCCGGGACAGGGCCTTCGGGAGACCCAGTACTTC
TRBV27	-	TRBJ1-2	14	-	CASSLSDGPGGYTF	TGTGCCAGCAGTTTATCGGACGGTCCGGGGGGCTACACCTTC
TRBV5-8	-	TRBJ1-3	16	-	CASSRIWQPSGNTIYF	TGTGCCAGCAGTCGGATATGGCAGCCCTCTGGAAACACCATATATTTT
TRBV2	-	TRBJ1-1	15	TRBD1	CASRKTGKEVTEAFF	TGTGCCAGCAGGAAGACAGGGAAGGAGGTCACTGAAGCTTTCTTT
TRBV4-1	few	TRBJ1-1	15	-	CASSRTHSLNTEAFF	TGCGCCAGCAGCCGTACTCACAGCCTGAACACTGAAGCTTTCTTT
TRBV6-1	-	TRBJ2-3	17	TRBD2	CASSERQGGGGTDTQYF	TGTGCCAGCAGTGAACGGCAGGGCGGGGGGGGCACAGATACGCAGTATTTT
TRBV10-3	few	TRBJ2-7	13	-	CAISDQRSYEQYF	TGTGCCATCAGTGACCAGCGCTCCTACGAGCAGTACTTC
TRBV5-8	-	TRBJ2-7	17	TRBD2	CASSLALTSGRIYEQYF	TGTGCCAGCAGCTTAGCTCTGACTAGCGGGAGGATCTACGAGCAGTACTTC
TRBV6-4	-	TRBJ2-3	13	TRBD2	CASRETSADTQYF	TGTGCCAGCAGGGAAACTAGCGCAGATACGCAGTATTTT
TRBV7-9	-	TRBJ1-3	13	-	CASSPRLGNTIYF	TGTGCCAGCAGCCCGAGACTTGGAAACACCATATATTTT
TRBV13	-	TRBJ2-7	13	TRBD1	CASSLTRGHEQYF	TGTGCCAGCAGCTTAACAAGGGGGCACGAGCAGTACTTC
TRBV2	-	TRBJ1-1	14	-	CASSEEGGDTEAFF	TGTGCCAGCAGTGAAGAGGGAGGAGACACTGAAGCTTTCTTT
TRBV19	-	TRBJ2-5	11	-	CASSNRETQYF	TGTGCCAGTAGTAACCGGGAGACCCAGTACTTC
TRBV29-1	-	TRBJ1-1	12	-	CSVGRGGTEAFF	TGCAGCGTAGGGAGGGGGGGCACTGAAGCTTTCTTT
TRBV10-3	-	TRBJ2-6	12	-	CAISVGANVLTF	TGTGCCATCAGTGTAGGGGCCAACGTCCTGACTTTC
TRBV14	-	TRBJ2-3	13	-	CASSQVFGNTQYF	TGTGCCAGCAGCCAAGTATTTGGGAATACGCAGTATTTT
TRBV19	few	TRBJ1-4	13	TRBD1	CASSMGTGEKLFF	TGTGCCAGTAGTATGGGGACAGGAGAAAAACTGTTTTTT
TRBV2	few	TRBJ1-5	14	-	CASTDGYSNQPQHF	TGTGCCAGCACGGACGGATATAGCAATCAGCCCCAGCATTTT
TRBV19	-	TRBJ2-6	17	TRBD2	CASTLGGGASGANVLTF	TGTGCCAGTACCCTTGGCGGGGGGGCCTCTGGGGCCAACGTCCTGACTTTC
TRBV18	-	TRBJ1-4	14	TRBD1	CASSEGAGREKLFF	TGTGCCAGCTCCGAGGGGGCCGGGCGGGAAAAACTGTTTTTT
TRBV5-5	-	TRBJ2-7	14	TRBD2	CASSSTSGSYEQYF	TGTGCCAGCAGCTCGACTAGCGGGTCGTACGAGCAGTACTTC
TRBV7-3	-	TRBJ2-7	13	-	CASSRTGGNEQYF	TGTGCCAGCAGCCGGACTGGGGGCAACGAGCAGTACTTC
TRBV19	-	TRBJ1-1	16	TRBD1	CASSLSWDRRNTEAFF	TGTGCCAGTAGCCTAAGTTGGGACAGAAGAAACACTGAAGCTTTCTTT
TRBV5-6	once	TRBJ1-3	16	TRBD1	CASSLRRGHPGNTIYF	TGTGCCAGCAGCTTGCGTAGGGGGCACCCTGGAAACACCATATATTTT